This TCR beta chain stems from a study of blood T cells in healthy people across ages. This clonotype was detected only a few times. It was with a sample-barcoded 5' primer and a J-beta primer mix that a second PCR of roughly 7 to 12 cycles was run. One entry per CDR3 protein results from TCRdb running MiXCR on the 5' RACE reads. The sample contains approximately 800,000 distinct CDR3 sequences, 25% of which appear only once. The germline gives CDR1 MGHDK, CDR2 SYGVNS. CDR3 length: 15 amino acids. With 8 bases clipped from V and 8 bases from J, the junction kept 12 bases outside the gene matches. The sample was also linked to a second study, of T cells of mothers and their children. From that paper: In both related and unrelated pairs, TCR recombination output is shaped similarly by thymic selection.

The specimen sequenced was blood. The TCR sequence derives from a boy aged 10-17 years in good health. The chain has TRBV25-1 and TRBJ2-3, with 11 bases matching TRBD2. The CDR3 sequence: CASWGSGGAYGTQYF. DNA for the CDR3: TGTGCCAGCTGGGGTAGCGGGGGGGCCTACGGTACGCAGTATTTT. Full variable domain (remainder filled in from reference TRBV25-1 and TRBJ2-3): EADIYQTPRYLVIGTGKKITLECSQTMGHDKMYWYQQDPGMELHLIHYSYGVNSTEKGDLSSESTVSRIRTEHFPLTLESARPSHTSQYLCASWGSGGAYGTQYFGPGTRLTVL.